This record covers a single TCR beta chain. Per the original methods: Reference gene primer amplification gave nucleated cell count estimates. TCRdb's copy holds only in-frame clones and misses some; the assay was immunoSEQ multiplex PCR. The D gene and trimming were derived from the DNA, and the V and J assignments and clone size from that table. This repertoire shows fewer than 300,000 clones, more than 80% found once; its top ten account for 0.95% to 1.2%. The sample belongs to a study of blood T cell repertoires in COVID-19. At the level of the study: The samples span acute and convalescent COVID-19 from the United States, Italy and Spain.

V gave up 0 bases and J gave up 8 bases, with 12 bases separating them. Germline-derived CDR1 and CDR2 are SGDLS and YYNGEE. CDR3 size: 15 residues. This chain joins TRBV9 and TRBJ1-6, with TRBD1 as a possible D gene (5 bases). The sequenced sample consisted of PBMCs or T cells enriched from blood (not recorded which). This sequence was found in a woman younger than 45 who had recovered from COVID-19. The CDR3 coding sequence is TGTGCCAGCAGCGTAGATTGGCGGGGCGATTCACCCCTCCACTTT. Encoded protein: CASSVDWRGDSPLHF.